This entry describes one T cell receptor (beta chain). Its antigen remains unidentified. RNA was extracted from bulk tissue without any cell sorting. This non-tumor lung sample came from over 3 cm beyond the tumor edge. This specimen belongs to a study of tumor and adjacent non-tumor tissue in lung cancer. General study results and limits: Normal lung showed higher cumulative top 100 clone frequency than tumor.

A modified ARM-PCR protocol with three rounds of nested PCR amplified TCRbeta. Each CDR3 protein gets one entry after TCRdb re-called the multiplex PCR reads with MiXCR. The table records about 98,000 distinct CDR3 sequences, less than 85% of them present only once. V was shortened by 4 bases and J by 7 bases, with 21 bases between the two germline ends. The CDR3 covers 16 residues. CDR1 and CDR2 from the germline V gene are SGHAT and FQNNGV. The receptor was derived from a man between 60 and 75 years old with small cell lung cancer. Sequencing was performed on distant non-tumor lung tissue. V usage is TRBV11-2 and J usage is TRBJ2-3; TRBD1 or TRBD2 may be the D gene (6 bases each). The CDR3, as DNA: TGTGCCAGCAGCTCAATTCTAGGAGGGGGGACAAATACGCAGTATTTT. This gives the protein CASSSILGGGTNTQYF.